This T cell receptor beta chain is from a study of response to subunit inactivated influenza vaccine. Only a few counts were recorded for this clonotype. TCRdb called the RT-PCR reads again in MiXCR, with one record for every CDR3 protein. The sample holds some 540,000 distinct CDR3 sequences, under 30% seen once. These data also featured in a second study, about T cells expressing NK-cell markers. That source notes: The cDNA for TCR beta came from 5'RACE template switching with UMIs.

The receptor's source is a man aged 45-65 years who received an inactivated influenza vaccine. The sample in question was CD4+ T cells sorted from PBMCs, obtained approximately 12 days after vaccination.

CDR3 loop: CASNGGQLNTGELFF. In DNA, the CDR3 is TGTGCCAGCAACGGGGGACAGCTAAACACCGGGGAGCTGTTTTTT. This chain joins TRBV5-5 and TRBJ2-2; maybe TRBD1 (7 bases). Germline CDR1 reads SGHKS; CDR2 reads YYEKEE (reference sequence). The CDR3 sequence is 15 residues long. Trimming cost V 6 bases and J 2 bases, with 14 bases left between them.